This TCR beta chain derives from a study of T cells after yellow fever vaccination. Study-level background: Fractions with few cells were prepared using SMART-Seq v4 Ultra Low Input. General study points: Peak timing came faster in the weaker secondary response, day 5 versus 15. At approximately 96% for CD4 and roughly 87% for CD8, most primary-vaccination clones showed up again after the booster.

Remarks on this clonotype: The antigen is undetermined.

The CDR3 runs to 14 residues. Trimming cost V 3 bases and J 2 bases; bases outside gene matches: 1. Germline CDR1 is ENHRY and CDR2 is SYGVKD. A universal primer site and UMIs were added as TCR cDNA was made by 5'RACE template switching. TCRdb re-derived calls from the 5' RACE reads in MiXCR, one entry per CDR3 protein. The sample consists of hundreds of thousands of distinct CDR3 sequences, roughly 20% of them appearing once. This rearrangement joins TRBV10-3 to TRBJ2-7; 10 nucleotides line up with TRBD1. The starting material was PBMCs, obtained before the yellow fever booster vaccination. The sequence was obtained from a young man who received the YFV17D yellow fever vaccine. Here the CDR3 DNA reads TGTGCCATCAGTGACGGGACAGGGGCCTACGAGCAGTACGTC. This sequence encodes CAISDGTGAYEQYV.